The clone carrying this T cell receptor (beta chain) was observed once. The PCR ran on 60 Vbeta and 13 Jbeta primers. Measured with immunoSEQ multiplex PCR; TCRdb has only the in-frame clones, and not every one. The sample consists of about 80,000 clones, around 79% of them appearing once. The CDR3 has 15 residues. The V gene lost 1 base and the J gene lost 4 bases, with 12 bases spanning the gap. Per germline, CDR1 SGHVS and CDR2 FQNEAQ. The source of the sample is a study of cytomegalovirus exposure and HLA in healthy donors. Study information: An early release of data contained 75 million to 90 million unique TCRs, which came from HLA-typed donors.

This receptor was taken from a man in his thirties or forties in good health and CMV-seronegative. The V and J genes are TRBV7-8 and TRBJ2-3, with unresolved D. The sequenced sample was PBMCs. In DNA form, the CDR3 reads TGTGCCAGCAGCTTAGTATCTCTGGAGTCAGATACGCAGTATTTT. Protein product: CASSLVSLESDTQYF.